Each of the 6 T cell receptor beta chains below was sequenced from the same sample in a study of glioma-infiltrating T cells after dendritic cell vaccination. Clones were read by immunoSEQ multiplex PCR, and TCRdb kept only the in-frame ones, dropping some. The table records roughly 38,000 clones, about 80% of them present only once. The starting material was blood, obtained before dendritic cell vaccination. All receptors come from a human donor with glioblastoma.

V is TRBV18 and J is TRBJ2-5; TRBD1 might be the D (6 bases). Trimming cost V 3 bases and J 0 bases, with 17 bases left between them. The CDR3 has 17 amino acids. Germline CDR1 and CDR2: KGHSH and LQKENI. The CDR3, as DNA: TGTGCCAGCTCACCTTTCAGGGGAGTTGGGTACCAAGAGACCCAGTACTTC. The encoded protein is CASSPFRGVGYQETQYF.

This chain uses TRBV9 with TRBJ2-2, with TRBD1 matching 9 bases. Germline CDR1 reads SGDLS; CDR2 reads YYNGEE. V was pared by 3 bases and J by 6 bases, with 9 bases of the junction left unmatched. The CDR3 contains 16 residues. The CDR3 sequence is CASSAPGTGIAGELFF. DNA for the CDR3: TGTGCCAGCAGCGCCCCCGGGACAGGGATTGCCGGGGAGCTGTTTTTT.

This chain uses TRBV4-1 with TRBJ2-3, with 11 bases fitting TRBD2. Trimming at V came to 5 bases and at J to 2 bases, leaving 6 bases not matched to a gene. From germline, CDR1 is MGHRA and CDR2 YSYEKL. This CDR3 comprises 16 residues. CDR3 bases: TGCGCCAGCAGCGTAACTAGCGGGGGACTCACAGATACGCAGTATTTT. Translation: CASSVTSGGLTDTQYF.

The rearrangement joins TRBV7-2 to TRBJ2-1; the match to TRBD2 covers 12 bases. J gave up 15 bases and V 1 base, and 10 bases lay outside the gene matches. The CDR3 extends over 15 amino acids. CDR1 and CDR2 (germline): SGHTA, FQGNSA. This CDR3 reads CASSLGPSGGGRLFF. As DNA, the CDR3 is TGTGCCAGCAGCTTAGGTCCTAGCGGGGGGGGTAGGTTGTTCTTC.

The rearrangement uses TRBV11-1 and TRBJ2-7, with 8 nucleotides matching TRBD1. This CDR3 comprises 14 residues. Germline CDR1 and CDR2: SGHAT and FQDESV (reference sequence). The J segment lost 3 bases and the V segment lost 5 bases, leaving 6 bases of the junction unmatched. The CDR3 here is CASSPRTGNYEQYF. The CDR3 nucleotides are TGTGCCAGCAGCCCACGGACAGGGAACTACGAGCAGTACTTC.

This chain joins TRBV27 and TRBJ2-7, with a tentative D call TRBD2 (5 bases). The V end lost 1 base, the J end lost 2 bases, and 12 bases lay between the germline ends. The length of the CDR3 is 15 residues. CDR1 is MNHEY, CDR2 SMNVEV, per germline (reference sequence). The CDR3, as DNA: TGTGCCAGCAGTTTATATAGACCGGGGACCTACGAGCAGTACTTC. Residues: CASSLYRPGTYEQYF.